This entry lists 8 T cell receptor beta chains sequenced from one sample in a study of PD-1 blockade in mismatch repair-deficient tumors. The table came from immunoSEQ multiplex PCR; TCRdb's copy has only in-frame clones and leaves some out. The sample lists 55,000 to 85,000 clones; about 78% were seen once. The sequences come from peripheral blood, collected 2 weeks after starting pembrolizumab. Receptors originate from an adult with mismatch repair-deficient cancer.

The rearrangement links TRBV15 to TRBJ1-5; D remains ambiguous. Between the trimmed V and J ends, which lost 2 bases and 2 bases, there was a span of 10 bases. Germline V gives CDR1 LNHNV, CDR2 YYDKDF (reference sequence). The length of the CDR3 is 15 residues. CDR3 amino acids: CATSRTPEGNQPQHF. CDR3 nucleotide sequence: TGTGCCACCAGCAGAACTCCGGAGGGCAATCAGCCCCAGCATTTT.

V and J are TRBV11-3 and TRBJ2-7; weak D call: TRBD2 (5 bases). Trimming took off 5 bases at V and 2 bases at J, with 13 bases between the two ends. Germline V gives CDR1 SGHNT, CDR2 YENEEA. This CDR3 comprises 14 residues. The CDR3 spells CASSKRGKTYEQYF. DNA for the CDR3: TGTGCCAGCAGCAAGAGAGGGAAAACCTACGAGCAGTACTTC.

This clone was counted a few times. The chain has TRBV11-3 and TRBJ2-1; D remains ambiguous. From germline, CDR1 is SGHNT and CDR2 YENEEA. The CDR3 runs to 12 residues. V lost 0 bases and J lost 9, with 6 bases in between. DNA for the CDR3: TGTGCCAGCAGCTTAGATAGTAGTGAGCAGTTCTTC. This encodes CASSLDSSEQFF. Full variable domain (remainder filled in from reference TRBV11-3 and TRBJ2-1): EAGVVQSPRYKIIEKKQPVAFWCNPISGHNTLYWYLQNLGQGPELLIRYENEEAVDDSQLPKDRFSAERLKGVDSTLKIQPAELGDSAVYLCASSLDSSEQFFGPGTRLTVL.

The chain links TRBV5-1 to TRBJ2-3; tentatively, D is TRBD2 (5 bases). With 5 bases removed from V and 5 bases from J, the gap between germline ends came to 15 bases. Germline CDR1 SGHRS, CDR2 YFSETQ. The CDR3 contains 14 residues. For the CDR3, the DNA is TGCGCCAGCAGGGGTTCGGGAACGGGAGATACGCAGTATTTT. Residues: CASRGSGTGDTQYF.

The chain uses TRBV5-4 and TRBJ2-3; TRBD2 aligns across 7 bases. The CDR3 consists of 15 residues. The V gene end was trimmed by 4 bases and the J gene end by 3 bases; junction bases not matched to a gene: 8. Germline V gives CDR1 SGHNT, CDR2 YYREEE (reference sequence). CDR3 DNA: TGTGCCAGCAGCCGGGGGGACCTAGCTACAGATACGCAGTATTTT. It yields the protein CASSRGDLATDTQYF.

The chain is built from TRBV5-1 and TRBJ1-1; D call uncertain. Looked up from germline, CDR1 is SGHRS and CDR2 is YFSETQ. Deletions cut 3 bases from V and 1 base from J, with 10 bases between. This CDR3 contains 14 residues. This chain's CDR3 is CASSYTHQNTEAFF. Written as DNA, the CDR3 is TGCGCCAGCAGCTATACACACCAGAACACTGAAGCTTTCTTT.

The sample holds one count of this clone. The chain carries TRBV5-6 and TRBJ2-3; TRBD2 matches at 12 bases. The CDR3 spans 16 residues. Germline V gives CDR1 SGHDT, CDR2 YYEEEE. Trimming took 6 bases from V and 0 from J; bases not matched to a gene: 5. The DNA for the CDR3 is TGTGCCAGCAACCGACTAGCGGGAGTAAGCACAGATACGCAGTATTTT. Translated: CASNRLAGVSTDTQYF.

This clone is deemed medium-sized. This CDR3 is CASSDWGVDQPQHF. The CDR3, as DNA: TGTGCCAGCAGTGACTGGGGGGTGGATCAGCCCCAGCATTTT. The chain couples TRBV2 to TRBJ1-5, with a possible D match to TRBD1 (5 bases). Germline values: CDR1 SNHLY, CDR2 FYNNEI. The CDR3 totals 14 residues. The germline V and J ends were trimmed by 3 bases and 5 bases, with 11 bases remaining between them.